Detailed here is one T cell receptor beta chain. Original data processing: Estimated nucleated cell counts came from reference gene primer amplification. The assay was immunoSEQ multiplex PCR, and TCRdb's table has in-frame clones only and misses some. V and J calls and clone size are copied from that table; D and trimming were computed from the DNA. This sample carries some 96,000 clones, approximately 87% of them seen once, and the ten largest clones take roughly 12%. This CDR3 region has 13 residues. Germline CDR1 GTSNPN, CDR2 SVGIG (reference sequence). V was shortened by 3 bases and J by 5 bases, with 13 bases between the two germline ends. This sample is part of a study of blood T cell repertoires in COVID-19. For the study at large: Italy, Spain and the United States were the sources of the convalescent and acute COVID-19 samples. PBMCs, B-cell-depleted T cells, or T cells provided the cDNA or gDNA that made up the material.

Sequenced input: peripheral blood. This chain joins TRBV30 and TRBJ2-5, with D unresolved. This receptor was identified in a human donor in a cohort sampled during active COVID-19. The CDR3, as DNA: TGTGCCTGGAGGGTTGGCGGTGGGGAGACCCAGTACTTC. Translated, it gives CAWRVGGGETQYF. Full variable domain (remainder filled in from reference TRBV30 and TRBJ2-5): SQTIHQWPATLVQPVGSPLSLECTVEGTSNPNLYWYRQAAGRGLQLLFYSVGIGQISSEVPQNLSASRPQDRQFILSSKKLLLSDSGFYLCAWRVGGGETQYFGPGTRLLVL.